A selection of T cell receptor beta chains follows, all from one sample in a study of regulatory T cells in long-lasting Graves disease. TCRdb re-derived calls from the multiplex PCR reads in MiXCR, one entry per CDR3 protein. The sample lists about 220,000 distinct CDR3 sequences, roughly 18% occurring once. This sample also belongs to another study, concerning T cells in Graves' hyperthyroidism and ophthalmopathy.

Material: peripheral blood mononuclear cells (PBMCs), obtained at new diagnosis, from a patient treated with antithyroid drugs. The receptors were sampled from a woman aged 25 to 39 with Graves disease. CDR3s include the opening cysteine and the closing phenylalanine or tryptophan. D genes are given only for firm matches. Clone size is given for some rows only: seen once, a few or many times, or a class if the clone is expanded.

v_gene	d_gene	j_gene	abundance	CDR3nt	CDR3aa
TRBV6-1	NA	TRBJ1-5	many	TGTGCCACCAGGAGGACGGCCCTTAGCAATCAGCCCCAGCATTTT	CATRRTALSNQPQHF
TRBV6-2/TRBV6-3	NA	TRBJ2-7	NA	TGTGCCAGCAGTTTAAGCCGCGCGGACTACGAGCAGTACTTC	CASSLSRADYEQYF
TRBV28	NA	TRBJ1-1	NA	TGTGCCAGCAACGCGCAGGGTTGGGCTGAAGCTTTCTTT	CASNAQGWAEAFF
TRBV11-2	TRBD2	TRBJ2-1	many	TGTGCCAGCAGCTTATCCGGGGGGGCCGGCAATGAGCAGTTCTTC	CASSLSGGAGNEQFF
TRBV9	TRBD2	TRBJ2-1	many	TGTGCCAGCAGCGCGTCCGGGACTAGCGATGAGCAGTTCTTC	CASSASGTSDEQFF
TRBV6-1	TRBD1	TRBJ1-1	many	TGTGCCAGCAGTGAAGGGGGGACAGTTCCCACTGAAGCTTTCTTT	CASSEGGTVPTEAFF
TRBV6-1	NA	TRBJ1-3	few	TGTGCCAGCAGGGCGGCAGGGAGCTCTGGAAACACCATATATTTT	CASRAAGSSGNTIYF
TRBV2	NA	TRBJ1-1	NA	TGTGCCAGCAATCTTTTGGGGCTTCTGAACACTGAAGCTTTCTTT	CASNLLGLLNTEAFF
TRBV3-1	NA	TRBJ2-3	NA	TGTGCCAGCAGCCATGACGATACGCAGTATTTT	CASSHDDTQYF
TRBV6-1	NA	TRBJ1-2	NA	TGTGTCAGCACAAGGGCAGGAAAATATGGCTACACCTTC	CVSTRAGKYGYTF
TRBV11-2	TRBD2	TRBJ2-3	NA	TGTGCCAGCAGCTTACCCCTTGAGAAGCGGGAGGGTTTTAACACAGATACGCAGTATTTT	CASSLPLEKREGFNTDTQYF
TRBV28	TRBD1	TRBJ2-3	many	TGTGCCAGCAGATGGACAGGGGGGAGTACAGATACGCAGTATTTT	CASRWTGGSTDTQYF
TRBV6-5	NA	TRBJ2-7	many	TGTGCCAGCAGTTACACGGCCTACGAGCAGTACTTC	CASSYTAYEQYF
TRBV27	TRBD1	TRBJ1-2	many	TGTGCCAGCAGATTAGCCGGGACAGGGGGGTTTAGCGGCTATGGCTACACCTTC	CASRLAGTGGFSGYGYTF
TRBV10-3	NA	TRBJ1-2	many	TGTGCCATCAGTGAGTCAGGTGCTAGCTATGGCTACACCTTC	CAISESGASYGYTF
TRBV6-5	TRBD1	TRBJ2-4	NA	TGTGCCAGCAGTTTCAGGGTTACCGGGACAGGGAATAACATTCAGTACTTC	CASSFRVTGTGNNIQYF
TRBV12-3/TRBV12-4	TRBD1	TRBJ2-7	many	TGTGCCAGCAGTCCCCCAGGGGGCAGTTACGAGCAGTACTTC	CASSPPGGSYEQYF